Shown below are 16 T cell receptor beta chains from a single sample sequenced in a study of T and B cells in COVID-19 patients. TRB was amplified from about 250-500 ng of blood genomic DNA. TRB rearrangements were amplified by multiplex PCR with BIOMED2 TRB-A/B primers. TCRdb analysed the multiplex PCR reads with MiXCR anew, one entry per CDR3 protein. Of around 20,000 distinct CDR3 sequences listed, under 30% are singletons. Material for sequencing was blood. These receptors were taken from a human donor who had recovered from COVID-19.

The V call is TRBV19, the J call TRBJ2-1, with TRBD1 identical over 7 bases. The ends lost 8 bases at V and 2 bases at J; junction bases unmatched: 6. Germline V gene lookup returns CDR1 LNHDA and CDR2 SQIVND (reference sequence). The CDR3 covers 14 residues. CDR3 protein: CASAPGTAYNEQFF. In DNA form, the CDR3 reads TGTGCCAGTGCCCCCGGGACAGCCTACAATGAGCAGTTCTTC. Using reference TRBV19 and TRBJ2-1 for the parts outside the CDR3, the full variable domain is DGGITQSPKYLFRKEGQNVTLSCEQNLNHDAMYWYRQDPGQGLRLIYYSQIVNDFQKGDIAEGYSVSREKKESFPLTVTSAQKNPTAFYLCASAPGTAYNEQFFGPGTRLTVL.

In this sample, this clonotype turned up a few times. The rearrangement links TRBV19 to TRBJ2-7; D possibly uses TRBD1 or TRBD2 (5 bases each). Germline V lookup: CDR1 LNHDA, CDR2 SQIVND (reference sequence). V shed 6 bases and J shed 4 bases, with 19 bases lying between them. This CDR3 comprises 15 residues. This CDR3 reads CASRRPGAPPYEQYF. The DNA for the CDR3 is TGTGCCAGTAGACGGCCCGGGGCCCCCCCGTACGAGCAGTACTTC.

This chain links TRBV6-1 with TRBJ2-7; the match to TRBD1 covers 7 bases. Germline V CDR1 and CDR2: MNHNS, SASEGT. V shed 5 bases, J shed 10 bases, and the junction held 8 bases outside the gene matches. This CDR3 comprises 12 residues. In nucleotides, the CDR3 is TGTGCCAGCAGTCTTGGACAGGCCGTCCAGTACTTC. Protein sequence: CASSLGQAVQYF.

This clonotype was seen repeatedly, ten times or more. CDR3 sequence (DNA): TGTGCCAGCTCACCAGAGGAGCAGGGTTCACCCCTCCACTTT. Residues: CASSPEEQGSPLHF. The chain is built from TRBV18 and TRBJ1-6; D possibly corresponds to TRBD1 (5 bases). The V gene lost 2 bases and the J gene lost 9 bases, with 11 bases spanning the gap. The CDR3 totals 14 residues. Germline V gives CDR1 KGHSH, CDR2 LQKENI. The full variable domain, in which reference TRBV18 and TRBJ1-6 provide the parts outside the CDR3, is NAGVMQNPRHLVRRRGQEARLRCSPMKGHSHVYWYRQLPEEGLKFMVYLQKENIIDESGMPKERFSAEFPKEGPSILRIQQVVRGDSAAYFCASSPEEQGSPLHFGNGTRLTVT.

This clonotype is termed medium-sized (0.01 to 0.1%). V gene TRBV30 combines with J gene TRBJ2-6; the D is unclear. Deletions cut 0 bases from V and 0 bases from J, with 3 bases between. Germline assignment: CDR1 GTSNPN and CDR2 SVGIG (reference sequence). This CDR3 spans 14 amino acids. Written as DNA, the CDR3 is TGTGCCTGGAGTGTGGCCTCTGGGGCCAACGTCCTGACTTTC. This encodes CAWSVASGANVLTF.

There are many counts of this clonotype. This chain uses TRBV19 with TRBJ2-5, with D unclear. Germline CDR1 reads LNHDA; CDR2 reads SQIVND (reference sequence). CDR3 length: 16 amino acids. V was cut by 4 bases and J by 2 bases, with 17 bases left in between. The CDR3 sequence is CASSRYPTGGQETQYF. CDR3 sequence (DNA): TGTGCCAGTAGTAGATACCCGACCGGCGGACAAGAGACCCAGTACTTC.

The rearrangement links TRBV5-4 to TRBJ2-1; 10 bases are a match to TRBD2. Germline CDR1 is SGHNT and CDR2 is YYREEE (reference sequence). Losses at the gene ends were 1 base for V and 3 bases for J; bases not matched to a gene: 4. The length of the CDR3 is 16 residues. CDR3: CASSLLLAGLYNEQFF. CDR3 DNA: TGTGCCAGCAGCTTGCTACTAGCGGGACTCTACAATGAGCAGTTCTTC.

The sample holds many counts of this clonotype. V and J are TRBV29-1 and TRBJ1-1; no clear D gene. Germline assignment: CDR1 SQVTM and CDR2 ANQGSEA. V lost 4 bases and J 9 bases, leaving 12 bases between the germline ends. The length of the CDR3 is 11 residues. This chain's CDR3 is CSVVGQAKAFF. CDR3 DNA: TGCAGCGTTGTAGGGCAGGCAAAAGCTTTCTTT.

J is TRBJ1-5 and V is TRBV6-6, with TRBD1 as a possible D gene (5 bases). Germline V gene sequence: CDR1 MNHNY, CDR2 SVGAGI (reference sequence). Trimming took off 7 bases at V and 3 bases at J, with 10 bases between the two ends. The CDR3 extends over 13 amino acids. CDR3 region: CASKRTHNQPQHF. The CDR3 coding sequence is TGTGCCAGCAAACGGACACACAATCAGCCCCAGCATTTT.

The rearrangement links TRBV11-1 to TRBJ2-7, with D unclear. Trimming shortened V by 1 base and J by 0 bases, and 10 bases separated the two germline ends. The germline CDR1 and CDR2 sequences are SGHAT and FQDESV (reference sequence). The CDR3 is 15 residues long. CDR3 protein: CASSLERGLSYEQYF. As DNA, the CDR3 is TGTGCCAGCAGCTTAGAGAGAGGTCTCTCCTACGAGCAGTACTTC.

The table lists this clonotype with many counts. The chain has TRBV19 and TRBJ2-7; a possible D gene is TRBD2 (6 bases). CDR1 is LNHDA and CDR2 is SQIVND in the germline V gene (reference sequence). This CDR3 is built from 14 residues. V lost 1 base and J 4 bases, leaving 11 bases between the germline ends. CDR3 nucleotides: TGTGCCAGTAGTATAGGGCGGGGCACTTACGAGCAGTACTTC. Translation gives CASSIGRGTYEQYF.

This chain joins TRBV6-5 and TRBJ2-3; no definite D call. Per germline, CDR1 MNHEY and CDR2 SVGAGI. This CDR3 comprises 15 residues. V dropped 0 bases and J dropped 4 bases, with 11 bases sitting between them. The CDR3 reads CASSYSLNHPDTQYF. The CDR3 region has the DNA TGTGCCAGCAGTTACTCGTTGAACCACCCAGATACGCAGTATTTT.

This sequence joins TRBV11-2 and TRBJ2-3; the D gene is possibly TRBD2 (5 bases). Germline assignment: CDR1 SGHAT and CDR2 FQNNGV. This CDR3 is built from 14 residues. The ends were cut back, 6 bases at V and 4 bases at J, with 14 bases in the middle. Written as DNA, the CDR3 is TGTGCCAGCAGTTTCGGACTCCCCGCAGATACGCAGTATTTT. It encodes CASSFGLPADTQYF. Combining the CDR3 with reference TRBV11-2 and TRBJ2-3 gives the whole variable domain EAGVAQSPRYKIIEKRQSVAFWCNPISGHATLYWYQQILGQGPKLLIQFQNNGVVDDSQLPKDRFSAERLKGVDSTLKIQPAKLEDSAVYLCASSFGLPADTQYFGPGTRLTVL.

This clonotype was seen a few times. The chain joins TRBV6-6 to TRBJ1-2; D is uncertain. Germline loops: CDR1 MNHNY, CDR2 SVGAGI (reference sequence). This CDR3 has 15 amino acids. Deletions cut 0 bases from V and 3 bases from J, with 11 bases between. The CDR3 nucleotides read TGTGCCAGCAGTTACTCCAGGAGGACTGACTATGGCTACACCTTC. This codes for CASSYSRRTDYGYTF.

The chain employs TRBV19 and TRBJ1-5; weak D call: TRBD1 (5 bases). The CDR3 length is 17 residues. The germline V gene has CDR1 LNHDA and CDR2 SQIVND (reference sequence). Trimming took 5 bases from V and 0 from J, leaving 17 bases between them. The CDR3 is CASSPRRGNYSNQPQHF. The CDR3 DNA reads as TGTGCCAGTAGTCCTCGGCGGGGGAACTATAGCAATCAGCCCCAGCATTTT.

The V gene is TRBV5-5, the J gene TRBJ2-3, with 9 nucleotides matching TRBD1. Germline V CDR1 and CDR2: SGHKS, YYEKEE (reference sequence). J was trimmed by 4 bases and V by 4 bases; bases with no gene match: 4. The CDR3 is 14 amino acids. The CDR3 DNA follows: TGTGCCAGCAGCGGGCGACAGGGGGCAGATACGCAGTATTTT. Amino acid sequence: CASSGRQGADTQYF.